Listed below are T cell receptor beta chains from one sample, sequenced in a study of blood T cell repertoires in COVID-19. The protocol was immunoSEQ multiplex PCR, while the TCRdb copy is restricted to in-frame clones and leaves out a portion. Seen here are 72,000 or so clones, more than 80% observed once, and the top ten hold roughly 35%. Material: peripheral blood. All receptors derive from a woman older than 75 with active or convalescent COVID-19. The CDR3 runs from the conserved cysteine through the conserved F or W. The D gene is left open where the match is weak. Rows give clone size only sometimes, using once, few, many, or a class for an expanded clone.

V gene: TRBV2
D gene: TRBD1
clone size: .
J gene: TRBJ1-5
CDR3 protein: CASSRGPGIPQHF
CDR3 DNA: TGTGCCAGCAGCAGGGGGCCGGGTATTCCCCAGCATTTT

V gene: TRBV5-1
D gene: TRBD2
clone size: .
J gene: TRBJ2-7
CDR3 protein: CASSPLSGSTYEQYF
CDR3 DNA: TGCGCCAGCAGCCCCCTAAGCGGGAGCACCTACGAGCAGTACTTC

V gene: TRBV19
D gene: .
clone size: .
J gene: TRBJ2-7
CDR3 protein: CASSIDSVPGAYEQYF
CDR3 DNA: TGTGCCAGTAGTATAGATTCAGTCCCCGGGGCCTACGAGCAGTACTTC

V gene: TRBV7-2
D gene: TRBD1
clone size: .
J gene: TRBJ2-7
CDR3 protein: CASSLAGTGDYEQYF
CDR3 DNA: TGTGCCAGCAGCTTAGCCGGGACAGGGGACTACGAGCAGTACTTC

V gene: TRBV10-1
D gene: .
clone size: .
J gene: TRBJ1-1
CDR3 protein: CASSVQRSGTEAFF
CDR3 DNA: TGCGCCAGCAGTGTGCAGCGGTCCGGCACTGAAGCTTTCTTT

V gene: TRBV6-2/TRBV6-3
D gene: TRBD1
clone size: .
J gene: TRBJ1-5
CDR3 protein: CASSYATGQTLRNQPQHF
CDR3 DNA: TGTGCCAGCAGTTACGCTACGGGACAGACCTTACGAAATCAGCCCCAGCATTTT

V gene: TRBV29-1
D gene: .
clone size: .
J gene: TRBJ2-6
CDR3 protein: CSVEDKGRGGSGANVLTF
CDR3 DNA: TGCAGCGTTGAAGATAAGGGGCGTGGTGGCTCTGGGGCCAACGTCCTGACTTTC

V gene: TRBV4-1
D gene: TRBD2
clone size: few
J gene: TRBJ2-7
CDR3 protein: CASSPGLAGGRSFYEQYF
CDR3 DNA: TGCGCCAGCAGCCCGGGACTAGCGGGGGGCCGATCTTTTTACGAGCAGTACTTC

V gene: TRBV7-9
D gene: .
clone size: .
J gene: TRBJ2-4
CDR3 protein: CASSFTGQAKNIQYF
CDR3 DNA: TGTGCCAGCAGCTTTACAGGACAGGCCAAAAACATTCAGTACTTC

V gene: TRBV19
D gene: .
clone size: .
J gene: TRBJ2-7
CDR3 protein: CASSIGLDPYEQYF
CDR3 DNA: TGTGCCAGTAGTATAGGACTGGATCCCTACGAGCAGTACTTC

V gene: TRBV29-1
D gene: .
clone size: .
J gene: TRBJ2-2
CDR3 protein: CSVGAERVGGELFF
CDR3 DNA: TGCAGCGTTGGGGCAGAGAGGGTAGGCGGGGAGCTGTTTTTT

V gene: TRBV6-9
D gene: TRBD1
clone size: .
J gene: TRBJ1-3
CDR3 protein: CASSYKRDRGNTIYF
CDR3 DNA: TGTGCCAGCAGTTATAAGAGGGACAGGGGAAACACCATATATTTT

V gene: TRBV20-1
D gene: .
clone size: .
J gene: TRBJ1-6
CDR3 protein: CSASSGGGDSSPLHF
CDR3 DNA: TGCAGTGCTAGTAGTGGGGGGGGTGATTCGTCCCCCCTCCACTTT

V gene: TRBV5-8
D gene: .
clone size: .
J gene: TRBJ1-5
CDR3 protein: CASSPPGEPQHF
CDR3 DNA: TGTGCCAGCAGCCCCCCCGGGGAACCCCAGCATTTT

V gene: TRBV7-9
D gene: .
clone size: .
J gene: TRBJ2-3
CDR3 protein: CASSLVGIPGPDTQYF
CDR3 DNA: TGTGCCAGCAGCTTAGTCGGGATCCCTGGCCCAGATACGCAGTATTTT

V gene: TRBV9
D gene: TRBD2
clone size: .
J gene: TRBJ2-1
CDR3 protein: CASSVSGGAGNEQFF
CDR3 DNA: TGTGCCAGCAGCGTGAGCGGGGGGGCTGGAAATGAGCAGTTCTTC

V gene: TRBV20-1
D gene: .
clone size: .
J gene: TRBJ2-1
CDR3 protein: CSARDSVEQFF
CDR3 DNA: TGCAGTGCTAGGGACAGCGTTGAGCAGTTCTTC

V gene: TRBV7-8
D gene: .
clone size: .
J gene: TRBJ2-7
CDR3 protein: CASSLEVLAFSYEQYF
CDR3 DNA: TGTGCCAGCAGCTTAGAGGTGCTAGCGTTCTCCTACGAGCAGTACTTC

V gene: TRBV19
D gene: TRBD1
clone size: .
J gene: TRBJ1-4
CDR3 protein: CASSDYRGTYEKLFF
CDR3 DNA: TGTGCCAGTAGTGACTACAGGGGGACGTATGAAAAACTGTTTTTT

V gene: TRBV6-6
D gene: .
clone size: .
J gene: TRBJ2-1
CDR3 protein: CASSYGQPNNEQFF
CDR3 DNA: TGTGCCAGCAGTTACGGACAGCCCAACAATGAGCAGTTCTTC

V gene: TRBV5-5
D gene: .
clone size: .
J gene: TRBJ2-5
CDR3 protein: CASSLGLDFYETQYF
CDR3 DNA: TGTGCCAGCAGCTTGGGACTAGATTTCTACGAGACCCAGTACTTC

V gene: TRBV10-3
D gene: TRBD2
clone size: .
J gene: TRBJ2-1
CDR3 protein: CASGGFNEQFF
CDR3 DNA: TGTGCCAGCGGGGGATTCAATGAGCAGTTCTTC

V gene: TRBV6-2/TRBV6-3
D gene: TRBD1
clone size: .
J gene: TRBJ2-3
CDR3 protein: CASSTEGQGASTDTQYF
CDR3 DNA: TGTGCCAGCAGTACCGAGGGACAGGGGGCCAGCACAGATACGCAGTATTTT

V gene: TRBV3-1/TRBV3-2
D gene: TRBD2
clone size: once
J gene: TRBJ2-3
CDR3 protein: CASSRGLAGDDTQYF
CDR3 DNA: TGTGCCAGCAGCCGAGGACTAGCGGGGGATGATACGCAGTATTTT

V gene: TRBV15
D gene: TRBD2
clone size: .
J gene: TRBJ2-5
CDR3 protein: CATSPLAGGIETQYF
CDR3 DNA: TGTGCCACCAGCCCCCTAGCGGGGGGAATAGAGACCCAGTACTTC

V gene: TRBV27
D gene: TRBD1
clone size: once
J gene: TRBJ1-2
CDR3 protein: CASRRTGPNYGYTF
CDR3 DNA: TGTGCCAGCAGACGGACAGGCCCTAACTATGGCTACACCTTC

V gene: TRBV6-5
D gene: TRBD1
clone size: once
J gene: TRBJ1-3
CDR3 protein: CASSYKGQTGSTIYF
CDR3 DNA: TGTGCCAGCAGTTACAAGGGACAGACGGGAAGCACCATATATTTT

V gene: TRBV3-1/TRBV3-2
D gene: TRBD1
clone size: .
J gene: TRBJ1-5
CDR3 protein: CASSQLTGEPQHF
CDR3 DNA: TGTGCCAGCAGCCAACTAACAGGGGAACCCCAGCATTTT

V gene: TRBV5-8
D gene: TRBD1
clone size: .
J gene: TRBJ2-2
CDR3 protein: CASDLDRGGTGELFF
CDR3 DNA: TGTGCCAGTGACCTGGACAGGGGAGGGACCGGGGAGCTGTTTTTT

V gene: TRBV10-2
D gene: .
clone size: .
J gene: TRBJ1-3
CDR3 protein: CASRTTGISGNTIYF
CDR3 DNA: TGCGCCAGCAGAACGACAGGAATCTCTGGAAACACCATATATTTT

V gene: TRBV6-1
D gene: .
clone size: .
J gene: TRBJ1-4
CDR3 protein: CASSETGMSNEKLFF
CDR3 DNA: TGTGCCAGCAGTGAAACAGGGATGTCTAATGAAAAACTGTTTTTT